This T cell receptor beta chain was profiled in a study of T cells in Graves' hyperthyroidism and ophthalmopathy. On the study more broadly: The authors collected peripheral blood at initial diagnosis, before any treatment. Points from the study as a whole: The authors' 13 V-J model separated ophthalmopathy from stable hyperthyroidism.

This clonotype was counted ten times or more. Its antigen is as yet unknown. Amplified TCR beta CDR3 regions came from RNA transcripts. The HTBI primer set was used in a first-round RT-PCR of the TCR CDR3. TCRdb itself ran the multiplex PCR reads through MiXCR, one entry per CDR3 protein. In the table there are some 400,000 distinct CDR3 sequences, less than 15% of which are singletons. There are 13 residues in the CDR3. V was clipped by 6 bases and J by 5 bases, with 13 bases between them. The J gene is TRBJ1-2, the V gene TRBV12-3 or TRBV12-4; weak D call: TRBD1 (5 bases). The clonotype comes from a man younger than 40 with Graves' hyperthyroidism that later progressed to Graves' ophthalmopathy. Source material: blood. The chain's CDR3 is CASSPGREYGYTF. In nucleotides, the CDR3 is TGTGCCAGCAGCCCGGGACGGGAATATGGCTACACCTTC.